This TCR beta chain originates from a study of shared clonotypes between healthy human individuals. Points from the study as a whole: Among donors, clonotype sharing was expected to be affected by sequencing depth.

Genomic DNA belonging to each subset was distributed in equal measure over several immunoSEQ plates. Authors' processing steps: Because ImmunoSEQ provided only junction sequences with no quality scores, the filtering differed. Assay: immunoSEQ multiplex PCR; the TCRdb copy retains only in-frame clones and omits some. V, J and clone size reflect that table, while D and trimming were determined from the DNA. The table includes 2.3 million or so clones, 80% to 95% detected once. The sample holds one count of this clone. The antigen is unknown. V lost 2 bases, J lost 3 bases, and 1 base stayed unmatched. Per germline, CDR1 SGHRS and CDR2 YFSETQ. The CDR3 is made up of 13 amino acids. Those who donated, Caucasian adults without exception, all lived in Nashville, Tennessee.

The chain joins TRBV5-1 to TRBJ2-5; TRBD1 agrees at 7 bases. Sequences were obtained from naive CD4+ T cells from PBMCs. As to subset: CD45RA+ positively selected. This clonotype originated in a young man in good health. Some clones in this sample may be carry-over from other donors' samples. DNA of the CDR3: TGCGCCAGCAGCTTCGACAGGGAAGAGACCCAGTACTTC. Protein product: CASSFDREETQYF.